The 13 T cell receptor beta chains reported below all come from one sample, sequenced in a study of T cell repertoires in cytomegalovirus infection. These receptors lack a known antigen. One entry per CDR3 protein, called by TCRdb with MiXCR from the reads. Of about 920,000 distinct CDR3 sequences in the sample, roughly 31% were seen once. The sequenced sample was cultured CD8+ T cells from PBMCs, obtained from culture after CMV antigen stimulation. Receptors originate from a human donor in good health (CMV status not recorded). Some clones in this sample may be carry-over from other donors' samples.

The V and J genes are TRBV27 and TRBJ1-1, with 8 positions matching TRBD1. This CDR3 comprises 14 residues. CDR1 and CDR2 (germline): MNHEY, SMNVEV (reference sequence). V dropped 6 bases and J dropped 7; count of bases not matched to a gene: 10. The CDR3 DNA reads TGTGCCAGCAGACCGGCAGGGGGCGCAGTTGAAGCTTTCTTT. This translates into CASRPAGGAVEAFF.

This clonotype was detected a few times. The CDR3 sequence: CASSEGDPSNQPQHF. The DNA of the CDR3 is TGTGCCAGCAGTGAAGGTGACCCTAGCAATCAGCCCCAGCATTTT. The V and J genes are TRBV6-1 and TRBJ1-5; D not certain. CDR1 and CDR2 (germline): MNHNS, SASEGT. CDR3 size: 15 residues. Trimming took 1 base from V and 0 from J, leaving 7 bases between them.

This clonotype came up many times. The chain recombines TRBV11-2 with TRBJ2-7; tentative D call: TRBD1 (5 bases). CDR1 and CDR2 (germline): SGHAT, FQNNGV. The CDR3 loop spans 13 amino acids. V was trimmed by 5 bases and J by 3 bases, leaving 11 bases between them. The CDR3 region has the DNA TGTGCCAGCAGCACCGGACAATACTACGAGCAGTACGTC. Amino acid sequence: CASSTGQYYEQYV.

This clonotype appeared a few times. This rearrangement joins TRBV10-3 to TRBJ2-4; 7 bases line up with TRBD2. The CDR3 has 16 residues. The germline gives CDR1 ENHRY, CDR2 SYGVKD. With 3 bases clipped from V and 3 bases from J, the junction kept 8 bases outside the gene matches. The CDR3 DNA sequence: TGTGCCATCAGTGACCCTAGGGGAGGGGACAAAAACATTCAGTACTTC. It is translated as CAISDPRGGDKNIQYF.

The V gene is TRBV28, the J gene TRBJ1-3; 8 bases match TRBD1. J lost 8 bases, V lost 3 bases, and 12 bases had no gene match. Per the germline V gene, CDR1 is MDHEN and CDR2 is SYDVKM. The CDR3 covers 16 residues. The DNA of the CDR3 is TGTGCCAGCAGTTTCGCCCCGGGACAGGATCAGGACACCATATATTTT. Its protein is CASSFAPGQDQDTIYF.

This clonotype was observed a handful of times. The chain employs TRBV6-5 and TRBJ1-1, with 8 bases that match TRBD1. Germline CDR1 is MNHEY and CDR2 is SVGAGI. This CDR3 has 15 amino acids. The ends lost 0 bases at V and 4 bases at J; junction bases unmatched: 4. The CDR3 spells CASSYSRGRITEAFF. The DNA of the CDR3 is TGTGCCAGCAGTTACTCCAGGGGGCGGATCACTGAAGCTTTCTTT.

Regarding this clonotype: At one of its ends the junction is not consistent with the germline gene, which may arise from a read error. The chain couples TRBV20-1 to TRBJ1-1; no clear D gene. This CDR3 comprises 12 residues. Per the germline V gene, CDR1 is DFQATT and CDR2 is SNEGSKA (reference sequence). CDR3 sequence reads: CSARGRLLGAFF. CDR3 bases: TGCAGTGCAAGAGGGCGGCTGTTGGGGGCTTTCTTT.

CDR3 protein: CSARDHMGSSYEQYF. The CDR3 DNA reads as TGCAGTGCTAGAGATCATATGGGGAGCTCCTACGAGCAGTACTTC. The chain carries TRBV20-1 and TRBJ2-7, with a weak D call TRBD2 (5 bases). The CDR3 spans 15 residues. The germline CDR1 and CDR2 sequences are DFQATT and SNEGSKA (reference sequence). V shed 0 bases and J shed 0 bases, with 12 bases lying between them.

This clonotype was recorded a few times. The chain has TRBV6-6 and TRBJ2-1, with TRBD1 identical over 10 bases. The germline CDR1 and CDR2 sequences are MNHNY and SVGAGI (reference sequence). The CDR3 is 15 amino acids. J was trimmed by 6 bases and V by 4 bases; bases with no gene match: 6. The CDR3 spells CASSSGTGVFNEQFF. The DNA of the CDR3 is TGTGCCAGCAGTTCGGGGACAGGGGTATTCAATGAGCAGTTCTTC.

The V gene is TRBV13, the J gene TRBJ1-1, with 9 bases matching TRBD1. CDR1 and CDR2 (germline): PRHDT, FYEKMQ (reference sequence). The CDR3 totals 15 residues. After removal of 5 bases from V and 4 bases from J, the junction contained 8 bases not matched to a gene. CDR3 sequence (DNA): TGTGCCAGCAGCCCAGGACAGGGGAGCGGCACTGAAGCTTTCTTT. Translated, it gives CASSPGQGSGTEAFF.

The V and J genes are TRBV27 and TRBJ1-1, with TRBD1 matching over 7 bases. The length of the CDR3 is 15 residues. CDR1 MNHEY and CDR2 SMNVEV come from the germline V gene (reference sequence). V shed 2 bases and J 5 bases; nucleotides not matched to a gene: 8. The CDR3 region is CASSLQTGLATEAFF. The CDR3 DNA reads TGTGCCAGCAGTTTACAGACAGGGTTGGCGACTGAAGCTTTCTTT.

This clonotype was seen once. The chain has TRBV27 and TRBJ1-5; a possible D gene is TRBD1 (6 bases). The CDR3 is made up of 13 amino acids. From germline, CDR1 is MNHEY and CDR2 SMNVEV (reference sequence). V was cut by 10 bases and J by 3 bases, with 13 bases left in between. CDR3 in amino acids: CATSDSFNQPQHF. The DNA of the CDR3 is TGTGCCACCTCGGACAGCTTCAATCAGCCCCAGCATTTT.

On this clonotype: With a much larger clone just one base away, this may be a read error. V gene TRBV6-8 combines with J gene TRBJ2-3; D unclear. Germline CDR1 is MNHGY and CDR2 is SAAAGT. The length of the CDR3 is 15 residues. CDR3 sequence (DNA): TGTGTCAGCAGTTACTCGGGCCAATTCACAGATACGCAGTATTTT. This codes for CVSSYSGQFTDTQYF.